This TCR beta chain was sequenced in a study of cytomegalovirus exposure and HLA in healthy donors (dated by TCRdb to 2016 to 2017). Looking at the study overall: According to an earlier analysis of a few hundred of the donors, 150 million to 200 million T cells yielded 90 million to 140 million unique TCR beta sequences and approximately 300 Gb of sequence data. Among the approximately 400 genotyped donors, roughly 80% belonged to the genetic ancestry cluster associated with self-reported Caucasian donors. Every discovery cohort repertoire had been produced on one sequencing platform. A later genetic analysis used genome-wide SNP genotypes for about three fifths of the 666 donors, treating that subset as a discovery cohort. Class I and class II HLA loci were covered by the typing at four-digit resolution. A separate validation cohort of over 95 different subjects was used in addition to the roughly 620-subject first cohort. A handful of DR-DQ haplotypes were handled as single units for association and clustering because linkage in the cohort was strong. Approximately 300 gigabases of sequencing data and around 88 million unique TCR sequences made up an early release that covered roughly 670 HLA-typed donors. Donor age, sex, ethnicity and CMV serostatus were collected together with the repertoire data. The number of typed donors differed by locus: about 620-640 for A, B, C, DRB1 and DQB1; approximately 540 for DQA1; approximately 600 for DPA1; and some 430 for DPB1. Among roughly 400 genotyped donors of the cohort, an average of approximately 240,000 unique TCR beta nucleotide sequences was sequenced per donor, of which about 20% were non-productive. In a later analysis, previously published TCR beta repertoires from roughly 710 donors were re-analyzed and high-resolution HLA genotyping was added so that TCR occurrence patterns could be studied. The study combined high-throughput TCR immunosequencing, statistical association of individual TCRs with disease status, and machine learning to predict cytomegalovirus infection status. The T cell repertoires of under 700 subjects were profiled by immunosequencing and related to cytomegalovirus serostatus. In the later analysis, no new phenotypic data were used to find candidate immune exposures; instead, reliance was placed on TCR beta sequences and their occurrence across donors. The study aimed to test whether signatures of past pathogen exposure could be identified by cataloging public T cell receptors. An earlier analysis of approximately 630 of the donors applied high-throughput TCR beta sequencing to assess whether each TCR beta V gene segment acted as functional or pseudogenic. The full study reports these points: When HLA alleles, especially DR and DQ, strongly co-occurred, attributing TCR associations to individual alleles was difficult. Several of the top co-occurrence clusters appeared to be linked to parvovirus B19, influenza, CMV and Epstein-Barr virus, according to a later analysis. An association between a missense DCLRE1C variant and V-gene and J-gene trimming of TCR beta chains was found in a later genetic analysis and replicated in an independent cohort. Some IMGT-functional V segments, including TRBV6-2 and TRBV6-3, could not be told apart with the 87-base-pair reads, so those segments were excluded. In a later analysis, HLA-associated TCR beta chains were found to be more clonally expanded and to have lower generation probabilities than equally common non-associated chains. In vitro tests confirmed that a few of the cytomegalovirus-associated TCR beta chains recognize cytomegalovirus antigens. In a later analysis, most CMV-associated TCR beta chains were found to appear HLA-restricted, with HLA associations seemingly driven largely by CMV exposure. In a later analysis, TCR association rates were found to vary across HLA loci, with the most associated TCRs seen for DRB1 alleles and the fewest for HLA-C alleles. Only TCR beta chains were sequenced in this cohort, and the absence of alpha or paired-chain data limited detectable features. A cluster of highly shared sequence variants was judged likely to be a technical artifact of the sequencing pipeline. Because counts were too low, fewer than 20 rarely observed V segments, including chromosome 9 orphons, were excluded from the earlier analysis of a few hundred of the donors. An earlier analysis of approximately 590 of the donors showed that most TCR beta V segments appeared in productive rearrangements either about 87% or about 30% of the time, which broadly matched IMGT annotations. Correlated functional status among segregating V segments might reflect linkage disequilibrium, but an unknown experimental factor could not be ruled out. In the study, approximately 160 TCR beta chains were listed as associated with cytomegalovirus. CMV serostatus was the only immune exposure information available for the cohort. Compared with the approximately 700-donor mean, donors in an Asian-associated ancestry cluster had fewer N-insertions in productive TCRs, according to a later genetic analysis. In a later analysis, around 15,000 TCR beta sequences were associated with specific HLA alleles at a false discovery rate of 0.05. In both the original and validation cohorts, the classifier was reported to diagnose cytomegalovirus status with high specificity and sensitivity. Because HLA typing was unavailable for some donors at each locus, only the typed subset was used in association tests. Presence/absence analyses assumed roughly uniform sequencing depth across donors, an assumption that may not hold. Most TCR sequences were seen in very few donors, while some public TCRs were found in many individuals. It was suggested by the authors that the approach could potentially be generalized to other disease states and immunological phenotypes. A further reported finding was that TCR beta sequences accurately predicted the HLA-A and HLA-B alleles for most subjects in the first cohort.

The CDR3 contains 13 residues, cysteine and phenylalanine counted. This entry keeps only the CDR3 DNA: 39 bases, framed from base 1. From the germline V gene, CDR1 is KGHSH and CDR2 is LQKENI. V lost 2 bases and J lost 6 bases, and the count of bases not matched to a germline gene is 0. The cohort comprised some 700 healthy bone marrow donors. At the time of sampling, all cohort members were nominally healthy, though unrecorded immune exposures were likely present. The donor tested CMV seronegative and was one of the 352 seronegative cohort members. A peripheral blood sample was provided by each donor, and peripheral blood mononuclear cells were used for TCR beta sequencing. Genomic DNA was extracted from the blood cell samples with the Qiagen DNeasy Blood Extraction Kit. A note on this clone: Its antigen target is currently unknown. Base qualities were left out, and no much larger clone turns up one base away.

The library was obtained by the immunoSEQ multiplex PCR assay. A mixture of 60 forward primers for TCR Vbeta segments and 13 reverse primers for TCR Jbeta segments was used in the multiplex PCR. Amplification of the CDR3 region of rearranged TCR beta genes was performed with a multiplex PCR assay on genomic DNA. The Illumina HiSeq System was used to sequence the amplified TCR beta libraries as 87-base-pair reads. In the source study's methods: In a later analysis, tens of millions of unique TCR beta chains were counted across the approximately 670 repertoires, and approximately 11 million of these chains were shared by at least two donors. To remove PCR and sequencing errors, raw reads were error-corrected and collapsed into unique sequences using a nearest-neighbor algorithm that merged closely related sequences. Alignment of CDR3 sequences to IMGT reference sequences was used to assign V, D and J gene segments. For a sequence to be retained, at least a six-nucleotide match to both a V gene segment and a J gene segment was required. Rearrangements were called productive when the CDR3 lacked stop codons and stayed in frame with V and J; all others were non-productive. Following IMGT convention, CDR3 was defined as the stretch from the second conserved V-encoded cysteine to the conserved J-encoded phenylalanine. Sequences without an unambiguous match to a single V gene segment were excluded from the earlier analysis of 450 to 750 of the donors. In an earlier analysis of approximately 560 of the donors, a V segment was called functional when productive rearrangements were above 56.7%, and segregating when the standard deviation between donors exceeded 5%. A statistical classification framework was developed to diagnose cytomegalovirus status using the catalog of TCR beta chain sequences. In a later analysis, V and J genes were assigned by comparing TCR nucleotide sequences against IMGT/GENE-DB human TR gene sequences. Using the TCRdist pipeline, a later analysis assigned CDR3 sequences along with most-parsimonious VDJ recombination scenarios. In a later analysis, every TCR beta chain was defined by the combination of its CDR3 amino acid sequence and its V-gene family, and reads without a unique V-gene family were dropped. As a way to deal with suspected cross-contamination and a sequencing artifact, a later analysis dropped under 600 nucleotide sequences that were highly shared and had low generation probability. In a later analysis, a clonal expansion index for each public chain was calculated from normalized within-repertoire ranks of inferred template counts. A later analysis computed generation probabilities with a VDJ recombination model fitted to out-of-frame rearrangements, and checked the results against IGoR. A later analysis scored TCR-TCR, TCR-HLA and TCR-CMV co-occurrence with hypergeometric tests, applying a repertoire-size bias correction to TCR pairs. A later analysis estimated false discovery rates by permuting HLA or CMV assignments 20 times. In a later analysis, co-occurring TCRs were grouped using DBSCAN, with TCRdist sequence similarity added in when clustering inside HLA-allele-positive subsets. For co-occurrence clustering, repertoires with fewer than 30,000 or more than 120,000 public chains were excluded, along with roughly 5 repertoires with anomalous nucleotide sharing. The clones in this table, taken by TCRdb from immuneACCESS, are in-frame only. Not every clone is retained; where verified, under half of the shortfall comes from an unresolved V gene, and the cause of the rest is unknown. That table gives V, J and clone size, and the DNA gave D and trimming. For this sample there are around 260,000 clones; about 80% appear just once. The ten largest make up over 0.3% of the sample.

The chain employs TRBV18 and TRBJ1-4; TRBD1 lines up with 7 middle nucleotides. This TCR derives from a girl aged 2-10 years in good health and CMV-seronegative. The material sequenced was PBMCs. The CDR3 is CASSPGQDEKLFF. The DNA sequence is TGTGCCAGCTCACCAGGACAGGATGAAAAACTGTTTTTT.